The sequence of this T cell receptor beta chain was determined in a study of Ad26.COV2.S vaccination and SARS-CoV-2 variants. Across the whole study: Participants got Ad26.COV2.S intramuscularly, once or twice 56 days apart. Study-level points and caveats: Analyses that measured TCR breadth and depth may have underestimated total T cell responses.

The length of the CDR3 is 13 residues. The germline gives CDR1 LNHDA, CDR2 SQIVND (reference sequence). Trimming shortened V by 3 bases and J by 6 bases, and 9 bases separated the two germline ends. Treatment meaning: approximately 18 received Ad26.COV2.S at low or high dose, single or two shots; about 5 received placebo; per-sample allocation not given. Sampling was performed 63 days after the first vaccine or placebo injection. Some clones are missing from TCRdb's copy, which holds only in-frame ones; the method was immunoSEQ multiplex PCR. The table has around 500,000 clones, roughly nine tenths seen once; the top ten hold about 1.7%. Details on this clone: Antigen specificity is unknown.

Sequencing was performed on peripheral blood, taken in a trial of Ad26.COV2.S vaccine versus placebo. The receptor's source is a person aged 18-65 years who received the Ad26.COV2.S COVID-19 vaccine or a placebo. The V and J genes are TRBV19 and TRBJ2-1; D is undetermined. CDR3 sequence reads: CASSILGFNEQFF. Here the CDR3 DNA reads TGTGCCAGTAGTATTCTGGGGTTCAATGAGCAGTTCTTC.